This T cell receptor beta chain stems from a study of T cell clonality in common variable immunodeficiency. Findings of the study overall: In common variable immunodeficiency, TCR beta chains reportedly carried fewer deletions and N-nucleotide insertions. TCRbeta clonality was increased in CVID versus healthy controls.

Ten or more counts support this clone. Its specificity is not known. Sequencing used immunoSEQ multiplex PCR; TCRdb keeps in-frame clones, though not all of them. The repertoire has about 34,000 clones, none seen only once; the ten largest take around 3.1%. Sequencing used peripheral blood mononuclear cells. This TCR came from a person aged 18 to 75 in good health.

The sequenced part of the CDR3 DNA is TGTGCCAGCAGACCCTCCACGGGTGGCCCATACGAG. It yields the protein CASRPSTGGPYE. The entire CDR3 reads CASRPSTGGPYEQYF. The rearrangement uses TRBV2 and TRBJ2-7; D gene ambiguous. The read is 3 residues too short to cover the CDR3 end, so that end is filled in from the germline J gene. CDR1 and CDR2 from the germline V gene are SNHLY and FYNNEI. V was trimmed by 6 bases and J by 4 bases, leaving 19 bases between them. CDR3 length: 15 amino acids.